This T cell receptor (beta chain) was identified during a study of T cell repertoires in cytomegalovirus infection. The overall study: CMV epitopes, recently identified HLA-C-restricted and well-studied HLA-B-restricted, were used. Study-wide points: The ex vivo response showed dominance by HLA-C-restricted CMV-specific TCR beta clonotypes.

This clonotype has a count of ten or more. Its antigen is not identified. TCRdb analysed the reads with MiXCR anew, one entry per CDR3 protein. The sample consists of a few hundred thousand distinct CDR3 sequences, 30% to 35% of them appearing once. The V and J ends lost 5 bases and 1 base respectively, with 11 bases between them. Germline loops: CDR1 SGHTA, CDR2 FQGTGA. This CDR3 contains 15 residues. V is TRBV7-3 and J is TRBJ2-2; a weak D match, TRBD2 (6 bases). The material sequenced was cultured PBMCs, taken from culture after CMV antigen stimulation. This sequence originates from a human donor in good health (CMV status not recorded). Some clones in this sample may be carry-over from other donors' samples. The CDR3 loop reads CASSRWGENTGELFF. CDR3 DNA sequence: TGTGCCAGCAGCAGGTGGGGGGAGAACACCGGGGAGCTGTTTTTT.